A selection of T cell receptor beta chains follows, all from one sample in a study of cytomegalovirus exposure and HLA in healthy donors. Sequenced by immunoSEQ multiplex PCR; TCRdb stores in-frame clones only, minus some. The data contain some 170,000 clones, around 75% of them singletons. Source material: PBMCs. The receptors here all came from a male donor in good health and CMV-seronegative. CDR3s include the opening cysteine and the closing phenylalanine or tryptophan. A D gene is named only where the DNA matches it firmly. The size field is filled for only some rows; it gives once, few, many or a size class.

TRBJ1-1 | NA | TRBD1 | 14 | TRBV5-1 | CASSWGTGNTEAFF | TGCGCCAGCAGCTGGGGGACAGGGAACACTGAAGCTTTCTTT
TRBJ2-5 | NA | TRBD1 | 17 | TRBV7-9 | CSSSLFLQGVAGETQYF | TGTTCCAGCAGCTTATTCCTCCAGGGGGTCGCTGGCGAGACCCAGTACTTC
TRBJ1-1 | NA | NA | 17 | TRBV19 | CASSVFVGLRKNTEAFF | TGTGCCAGTAGCGTATTCGTGGGACTCAGGAAGAACACTGAAGCCTTCTTT
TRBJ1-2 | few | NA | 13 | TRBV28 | CASSFQGNYGYTF | TGTGCCAGCAGTTTCCAGGGCAACTATGGCTACACCTTC
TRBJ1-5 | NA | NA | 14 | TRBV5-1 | CASSLGEVNQPQHF | TGCGCCAGCAGCTTGGGGGAGGTTAATCAGCCCCAGCATTTT
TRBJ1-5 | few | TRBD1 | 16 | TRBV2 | CASSELLTGAGQPQHF | TGTGCCAGCAGTGAACTACTGACAGGGGCGGGACAGCCCCAGCATTTT
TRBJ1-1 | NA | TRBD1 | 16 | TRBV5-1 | CASSLATGGWYTEAFF | TGCGCCAGCAGCTTGGCGACAGGGGGCTGGTACACTGAAGCTTTCTTT
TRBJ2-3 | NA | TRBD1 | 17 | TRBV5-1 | CASSLDPVSTGRDTQYF | TGCGCCAGCAGCTTGGACCCCGTGTCGACAGGGCGAGATACGCAGTATTTT
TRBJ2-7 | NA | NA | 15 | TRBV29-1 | CSVVDVIGPPREQYF | TGCAGCGTTGTAGACGTAATTGGCCCTCCTCGCGAGCAGTACTTC
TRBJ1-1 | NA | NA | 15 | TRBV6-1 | CASRPNQLENTEAFF | TGTGCCAGCAGGCCAAACCAACTCGAGAACACTGAAGCTTTCTTT
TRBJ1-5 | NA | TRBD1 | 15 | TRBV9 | CASGKTGGSNQPQHF | TGTGCCAGCGGGAAGACAGGGGGTAGCAATCAGCCCCAGCATTTT
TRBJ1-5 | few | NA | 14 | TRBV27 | CASSPYGVQWPQHF | TGTGCCAGCAGTCCCTACGGGGTTCAATGGCCCCAGCATTTT
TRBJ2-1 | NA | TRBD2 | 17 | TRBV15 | CATSRDLPGRADNEQFF | TGTGCCACCAGCAGAGATCTTCCCGGGAGGGCAGACAATGAGCAGTTCTTC
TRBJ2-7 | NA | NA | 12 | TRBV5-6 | CASSSSSYEQYF | TGTGCCAGCAGCTCGAGCTCCTACGAGCAGTACTTC
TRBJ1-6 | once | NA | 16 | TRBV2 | CASRAARVGMNSPLHF | TGTGCCAGCAGAGCCGCCCGGGTGGGTATGAATTCACCCCTCCACTTT
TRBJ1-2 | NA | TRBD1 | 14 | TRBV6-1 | CASSEAQGAYGYTF | TGTGCCAGCAGTGAAGCGCAGGGGGCGTACGGCTACACCTTC
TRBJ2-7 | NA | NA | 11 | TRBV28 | CASSPAYEQYF | TGTGCCAGCAGTCCTGCCTACGAGCAGTACTTC
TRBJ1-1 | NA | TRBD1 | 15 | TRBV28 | CASSLVTGGGTEAFF | TGTGCCAGCAGCTTAGTGACAGGGGGCGGGACTGAAGCTTTCTTT
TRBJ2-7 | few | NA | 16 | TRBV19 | CASSKGTSGGRYEQYF | TGTGCCAGTAGTAAAGGAACCTCGGGGGGCCGGTACGAGCAGTACTTC
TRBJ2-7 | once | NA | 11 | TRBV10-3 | CASKVGSEQYF | TGTGCCTCGAAGGTCGGGAGTGAGCAGTACTTC
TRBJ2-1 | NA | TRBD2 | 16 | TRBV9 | CASSTTSGRGYNEQFF | TGTGCCAGCAGCACAACTAGCGGGAGAGGCTACAATGAGCAGTTCTTC
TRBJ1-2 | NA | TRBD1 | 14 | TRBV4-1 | CASSPGQGLYGYTF | TGCGCCAGCAGCCCGGGACAGGGATTATATGGCTACACCTTC
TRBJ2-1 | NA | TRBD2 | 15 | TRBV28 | CASRDGRGSYNEQFF | TGTGCCAGCAGAGACGGGCGGGGGTCCTACAATGAGCAGTTCTTC